This T cell receptor beta chain was obtained from a study of response to subunit inactivated influenza vaccine. Study results and caveats: Each seasonal influenza vaccination recruits few new T cells, the authors suggested.

Germline values: CDR1 LGHNA, CDR2 YNFKEQ. The CDR3 has 16 residues. V was trimmed by 0 bases and J by 0 bases, leaving 9 bases between them. Points on this clonotype: No antigen is known for it.

Each CDR3 protein is one row after TCRdb ran MiXCR on the RT-PCR reads. The data hold hundreds of thousands of distinct CDR3 sequences, with 6.5% to 8% observed a single time. This chain connects TRBV4-2 to TRBJ2-1; no reliable D call. This sequence originates from a man in his fifties or sixties who received an inactivated influenza vaccine. Material: PBMCs from blood, obtained roughly 24 months after vaccination. CDR3 bases: TGTGCCAGCAGCCAAGAGGCGTCGAGCTCCTACAATGAGCAGTTCTTC. Its protein is CASSQEASSSYNEQFF.